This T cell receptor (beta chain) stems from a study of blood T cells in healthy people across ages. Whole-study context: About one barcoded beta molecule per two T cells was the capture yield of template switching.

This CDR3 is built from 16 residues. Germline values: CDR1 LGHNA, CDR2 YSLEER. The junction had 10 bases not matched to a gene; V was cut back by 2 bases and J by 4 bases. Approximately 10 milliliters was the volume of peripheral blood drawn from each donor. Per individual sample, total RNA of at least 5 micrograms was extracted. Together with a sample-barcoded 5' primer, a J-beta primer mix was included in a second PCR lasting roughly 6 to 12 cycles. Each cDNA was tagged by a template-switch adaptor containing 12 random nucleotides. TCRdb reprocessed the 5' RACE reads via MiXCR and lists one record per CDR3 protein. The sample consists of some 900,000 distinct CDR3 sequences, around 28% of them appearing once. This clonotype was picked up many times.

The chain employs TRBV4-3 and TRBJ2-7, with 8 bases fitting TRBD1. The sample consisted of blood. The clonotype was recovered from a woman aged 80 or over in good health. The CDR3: CASSQSGQGSSYEQYF. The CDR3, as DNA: TGCGCCAGCAGCCAATCAGGACAGGGTAGCAGTTACGAGCAGTACTTC.